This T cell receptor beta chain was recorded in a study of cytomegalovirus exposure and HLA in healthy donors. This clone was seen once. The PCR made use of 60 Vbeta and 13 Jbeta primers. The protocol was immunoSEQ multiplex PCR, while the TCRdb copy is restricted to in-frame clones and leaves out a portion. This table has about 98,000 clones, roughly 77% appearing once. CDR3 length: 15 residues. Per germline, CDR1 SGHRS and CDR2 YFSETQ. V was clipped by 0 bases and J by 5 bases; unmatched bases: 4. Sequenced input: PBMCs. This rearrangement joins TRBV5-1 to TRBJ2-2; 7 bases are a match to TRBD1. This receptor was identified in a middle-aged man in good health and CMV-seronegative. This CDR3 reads CASSLDTRGTGELFF. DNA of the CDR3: TGCGCCAGCAGCTTGGATACCAGGGGGACCGGGGAGCTGTTTTTT.